A selection of T cell receptor beta chains follows, all from one sample in a study of T cells after somatic rescue of genetic block. The table came from immunoSEQ multiplex PCR; TCRdb's copy has only in-frame clones and leaves some out. Found here are more than 70,000 clones, more than 80% of them singletons; the top ten hold 1.5% to 2%. The sample was peripheral blood mononuclear cells (PBMCs). These receptors came from a woman aged 18-29 years. Each CDR3 is given with its conserved first and last residue. A D gene is named only where the DNA matches it firmly. Clone sizes are given selectively: once, few, many, or a class where the clone is expanded.

clone size: -
J gene: TRBJ2-5
V gene: TRBV10-3
D gene: TRBD2
CDR3 protein: CAISEGTSGKETQYF
CDR3 DNA: TGTGCCATCAGTGAGGGGACTAGCGGGAAAGAGACCCAGTACTTC

clone size: -
J gene: TRBJ2-7
V gene: TRBV4-2
D gene: TRBD2
CDR3 protein: CASSQLTSGSPSYEQYF
CDR3 DNA: TGTGCCAGCAGCCAACTGACTAGCGGGAGCCCCTCCTACGAGCAGTACTTC

clone size: -
J gene: TRBJ1-2
V gene: TRBV5-6
D gene: -
CDR3 protein: CASSETAANYGYTF
CDR3 DNA: TGTGCCAGCAGCGAGACAGCAGCTAACTATGGCTACACCTTC

clone size: once
J gene: TRBJ1-4
V gene: TRBV9
D gene: -
CDR3 protein: CASSAAGAGLEKLFF
CDR3 DNA: TGTGCCAGCAGCGCCGCCGGGGCAGGGCTTGAAAAACTGTTTTTT

clone size: once
J gene: TRBJ1-3
V gene: TRBV5-1
D gene: TRBD1
CDR3 protein: CASSLVGTGNGNTIYF
CDR3 DNA: TGCGCCAGCAGCTTGGTGGGGACAGGGAACGGAAACACCATATATTTT

clone size: many
J gene: TRBJ1-1
V gene: TRBV7-9
D gene: TRBD1
CDR3 protein: CASSLRTTGWMNTEAFF
CDR3 DNA: TGTGCCAGCAGTCTCAGAACGACAGGGTGGATGAACACTGAAGCTTTCTTT

clone size: -
J gene: TRBJ1-5
V gene: TRBV2
D gene: TRBD1
CDR3 protein: CASSEGRQGNQPQHF
CDR3 DNA: TGTGCCAGCAGTGAAGGGAGACAGGGAAATCAGCCCCAGCATTTT

clone size: -
J gene: TRBJ1-2
V gene: TRBV30
D gene: -
CDR3 protein: CAWSGGVLYGYTF
CDR3 DNA: TGTGCCTGGAGTGGGGGCGTATTGTATGGCTACACCTTC

clone size: -
J gene: TRBJ1-2
V gene: TRBV5-6
D gene: -
CDR3 protein: CASSVAAGSLYGYTF
CDR3 DNA: TGTGCCAGCAGCGTCGCTGCAGGGTCCCTCTATGGCTACACCTTC

clone size: -
J gene: TRBJ2-4
V gene: TRBV4-1
D gene: -
CDR3 protein: CASSQDLPLDIQYF
CDR3 DNA: TGCGCCAGCAGCCAAGATTTGCCCTTGGACATTCAGTACTTC

clone size: -
J gene: TRBJ1-1
V gene: TRBV28
D gene: -
CDR3 protein: CASSLPGYTEAFF
CDR3 DNA: TGTGCCAGCAGTCTACCGGGGTACACTGAAGCTTTCTTT

clone size: -
J gene: TRBJ2-1
V gene: TRBV7-7
D gene: -
CDR3 protein: CASSLAPIAWGFDNEQFF
CDR3 DNA: TGTGCTAGCAGCTTAGCTCCCATAGCATGGGGTTTCGACAATGAGCAGTTCTTC

clone size: -
J gene: TRBJ2-1
V gene: TRBV5-1
D gene: -
CDR3 protein: CASSSTGLMDEQFF
CDR3 DNA: TGCGCCAGCAGCTCCACAGGACTAATGGATGAGCAGTTCTTC

clone size: -
J gene: TRBJ1-5
V gene: TRBV5-1
D gene: -
CDR3 protein: CASSLLGDNQPQHF
CDR3 DNA: TGCGCCAGCAGCTTGTTAGGGGACAATCAGCCCCAGCATTTT

clone size: -
J gene: TRBJ2-1
V gene: TRBV28
D gene: -
CDR3 protein: CASSFPGPSFYNEQFF
CDR3 DNA: TGTGCCAGCAGTTTCCCTGGCCCCAGCTTCTACAATGAGCAGTTCTTC

clone size: -
J gene: TRBJ2-1
V gene: TRBV5-1
D gene: TRBD2
CDR3 protein: CASSLTSGREAYNEQFF
CDR3 DNA: TGCGCCAGCAGCTTAACTAGCGGGAGAGAGGCCTACAATGAGCAGTTCTTC

clone size: -
J gene: TRBJ2-4
V gene: TRBV4-3
D gene: TRBD2
CDR3 protein: CASSQVRLAGAGAKNIQYF
CDR3 DNA: TGCGCCAGCAGCCAAGTGCGACTAGCGGGAGCGGGGGCCAAAAACATTCAGTACTTC

clone size: -
J gene: TRBJ2-2
V gene: TRBV14
D gene: -
CDR3 protein: CASSQDVDGELFF
CDR3 DNA: TGTGCCAGCAGCCAAGATGTCGACGGGGAGCTGTTTTTT

clone size: -
J gene: TRBJ2-3
V gene: TRBV27
D gene: -
CDR3 protein: CASSLTTPQDTQYF
CDR3 DNA: TGTGCCAGCAGTTTGACTACCCCTCAAGATACGCAGTATTTT

clone size: -
J gene: TRBJ2-7
V gene: TRBV19
D gene: -
CDR3 protein: CASSISGTYYEQYF
CDR3 DNA: TGTGCCAGTAGTATTTCCGGAACCTACTACGAGCAGTACTTC

clone size: -
J gene: TRBJ1-1
V gene: TRBV5-1
D gene: -
CDR3 protein: CASSRSTGRLNTEAFF
CDR3 DNA: TGCGCCAGCAGCAGATCGACGGGCCGATTGAACACTGAAGCTTTCTTT

clone size: -
J gene: TRBJ2-1
V gene: TRBV29-1
D gene: -
CDR3 protein: CSVHYGSPYNEQFF
CDR3 DNA: TGCAGCGTCCATTACGGGTCCCCCTACAATGAGCAGTTCTTC

clone size: -
J gene: TRBJ1-3
V gene: TRBV9
D gene: -
CDR3 protein: CASSVGGASGNTIYF
CDR3 DNA: TGTGCCAGCAGCGTAGGAGGGGCGTCTGGAAACACCATATATTTT

clone size: -
J gene: TRBJ2-2
V gene: TRBV7-3
D gene: -
CDR3 protein: CASSLGTNTGELFF
CDR3 DNA: TGTGCCAGCAGCTTGGGGACGAACACCGGGGAGCTGTTTTTT

clone size: -
J gene: TRBJ2-3
V gene: TRBV27
D gene: TRBD1
CDR3 protein: CASSPPSWQGAGDTQYF
CDR3 DNA: TGTGCCAGCAGTCCCCCGAGTTGGCAGGGGGCGGGAGATACGCAGTATTTT

clone size: -
J gene: TRBJ2-1
V gene: TRBV7-6
D gene: TRBD2
CDR3 protein: CASSFGTRGDNEQFF
CDR3 DNA: TGTGCCAGCAGCTTCGGGACTAGAGGCGACAATGAGCAGTTCTTC

clone size: -
J gene: TRBJ2-6
V gene: TRBV7-8
D gene: -
CDR3 protein: CASRSDRLWNVLTF
CDR3 DNA: TGTGCCAGCAGGTCGGATAGGCTGTGGAACGTCCTGACTTTC

clone size: -
J gene: TRBJ2-2
V gene: TRBV9
D gene: TRBD2
CDR3 protein: CASSVGLAGLNTGELFF
CDR3 DNA: TGTGCCAGCAGCGTAGGGCTAGCGGGACTGAACACCGGGGAGCTGTTTTTT

clone size: -
J gene: TRBJ2-1
V gene: TRBV28
D gene: -
CDR3 protein: CASSPNARAYNEQFF
CDR3 DNA: TGTGCCAGCAGCCCTAACGCCAGGGCCTACAATGAGCAGTTCTTC

clone size: -
J gene: TRBJ1-2
V gene: TRBV11-3
D gene: -
CDR3 protein: CASRPPGVDDGYTF
CDR3 DNA: TGTGCCAGCAGACCCCCCGGGGTTGATGATGGCTACACCTTC

clone size: once
J gene: TRBJ1-1
V gene: TRBV10-1
D gene: -
CDR3 protein: CASRGRPEMNTEAFF
CDR3 DNA: TGCGCCAGCAGGGGACGCCCGGAGATGAACACTGAAGCTTTCTTT

clone size: few
J gene: TRBJ1-2
V gene: TRBV7-9
D gene: TRBD1
CDR3 protein: CASSARTGDHISGYTF
CDR3 DNA: TGTGCCAGCAGCGCCCGGACAGGGGATCACATATCGGGCTACACCTTC

clone size: once
J gene: TRBJ1-4
V gene: TRBV19
D gene: TRBD1
CDR3 protein: CASSIGGGSSNEKLFF
CDR3 DNA: TGTGCCAGTAGTATCGGAGGGGGCAGTTCTAATGAAAAACTGTTTTTT

clone size: -
J gene: TRBJ2-2
V gene: TRBV7-8
D gene: TRBD2
CDR3 protein: CASSPTIAGGSGELFF
CDR3 DNA: TGTGCCAGCAGCCCAACCATTGCGGGAGGGTCCGGGGAGCTGTTTTTT

clone size: -
J gene: TRBJ1-3
V gene: TRBV5-1
D gene: -
CDR3 protein: CASSLEGITGNTIYF
CDR3 DNA: TGCGCCAGCAGCTTGGAGGGGATAACTGGAAACACCATATATTTT

clone size: -
J gene: TRBJ2-1
V gene: TRBV19
D gene: -
CDR3 protein: CASSIRGRKSSYNEQFF
CDR3 DNA: TGTGCCAGTAGTATTCGAGGGCGGAAGAGCTCCTACAATGAGCAGTTCTTC

clone size: -
J gene: TRBJ2-1
V gene: TRBV27
D gene: -
CDR3 protein: CASSLIAPNEQFF
CDR3 DNA: TGTGCCAGCAGTTTAATAGCCCCCAATGAGCAGTTCTTC

clone size: -
J gene: TRBJ1-1
V gene: TRBV5-4
D gene: -
CDR3 protein: CASSPLPGTEAFF
CDR3 DNA: TGTGCCAGCAGCCCTCTACCGGGGACTGAAGCTTTCTTT

clone size: -
J gene: TRBJ1-4
V gene: TRBV5-4
D gene: -
CDR3 protein: CASSSWGVNEKLFF
CDR3 DNA: TGTGCCAGCAGCTCCTGGGGGGTTAATGAAAAACTGTTTTTT

clone size: -
J gene: TRBJ1-1
V gene: TRBV11-3
D gene: TRBD1
CDR3 protein: CASSPGQPNTEAFF
CDR3 DNA: TGTGCCAGCAGCCCGGGACAGCCGAACACTGAAGCTTTCTTT

clone size: -
J gene: TRBJ2-7
V gene: TRBV11-2
D gene: -
CDR3 protein: CASSPLTTTYEQYF
CDR3 DNA: TGTGCCAGCAGCCCCTTGACAACCACCTACGAGCAGTACTTC

clone size: -
J gene: TRBJ2-4
V gene: TRBV28
D gene: TRBD2
CDR3 protein: CASRGPHPETSGTLAKNIQYF
CDR3 DNA: TGTGCCAGCAGAGGCCCCCACCCCGAGACTAGCGGAACGCTAGCCAAAAACATTCAGTACTTC

clone size: -
J gene: TRBJ1-5
V gene: TRBV15
D gene: TRBD1
CDR3 protein: CATSREGWGTGSRGQGNQPQHF
CDR3 DNA: TGTGCCACGAGCAGAGAGGGCTGGGGGACAGGGTCCCGCGGACAGGGCAATCAGCCCCAGCATTTT

clone size: -
J gene: TRBJ2-1
V gene: TRBV5-4
D gene: -
CDR3 protein: CASSLPGLRRDNEQFF
CDR3 DNA: TGTGCCAGCAGCTTGCCAGGACTCCGGAGGGACAATGAGCAGTTCTTC

clone size: -
J gene: TRBJ1-4
V gene: TRBV9
D gene: -
CDR3 protein: CASSVKGGLGRINEKLFF
CDR3 DNA: TGTGCCAGCAGCGTAAAAGGGGGACTGGGGAGGATTAATGAAAAACTGTTTTTT

clone size: -
J gene: TRBJ2-3
V gene: TRBV29-1
D gene: TRBD2
CDR3 protein: CSVAAGTDTQYF
CDR3 DNA: TGCAGCGTCGCAGCGGGAACAGATACGCAGTATTTT

clone size: -
J gene: TRBJ2-1
V gene: TRBV28
D gene: TRBD2
CDR3 protein: CASISTSEMIHNEQFF
CDR3 DNA: TGTGCCAGCATTTCAACTAGCGAAATGATCCACAATGAGCAGTTCTTC

clone size: -
J gene: TRBJ2-7
V gene: TRBV19
D gene: TRBD1
CDR3 protein: CASSIDPGTGRYEQYF
CDR3 DNA: TGTGCCAGTAGTATAGATCCCGGGACAGGGCGCTACGAGCAGTACTTC

clone size: -
J gene: TRBJ1-4
V gene: TRBV28
D gene: -
CDR3 protein: CASISGTALAMGKLFF
CDR3 DNA: TGTGCCAGCATCTCCGGGACGGCCTTAGCTATGGGAAAACTGTTTTTT

clone size: -
J gene: TRBJ2-2
V gene: TRBV12-5
D gene: -
CDR3 protein: CASGLEQAGTGELFF
CDR3 DNA: TGTGCTAGTGGTTTGGAGCAGGCCGGCACCGGGGAGCTGTTTTTT

clone size: -
J gene: TRBJ2-7
V gene: TRBV29-1
D gene: -
CDR3 protein: CSVEEGRGEQYF
CDR3 DNA: TGCAGCGTTGAAGAGGGGAGAGGGGAGCAGTACTTC

clone size: -
J gene: TRBJ1-1
V gene: TRBV28
D gene: TRBD1
CDR3 protein: CASSLSPTGIMNTEAFF
CDR3 DNA: TGTGCCAGCAGTTTATCCCCGACAGGGATCATGAACACTGAAGCTTTCTTT

clone size: -
J gene: TRBJ2-7
V gene: TRBV27
D gene: -
CDR3 protein: CASSLSVRHYEQYF
CDR3 DNA: TGTGCCAGCAGTTTATCGGTTCGGCACTACGAGCAGTACTTC

clone size: -
J gene: TRBJ1-2
V gene: TRBV4-3
D gene: -
CDR3 protein: CASSQGTAANYGYTF
CDR3 DNA: TGCGCCAGCAGCCAAGGGACAGCCGCTAACTATGGCTACACCTTC